Reported below is one TCR beta chain. Its antigen is not yet known. No much larger clonotype is one base removed from it; base qualities were not supplied. These data are taken from a study of cytomegalovirus exposure and HLA in healthy donors (dated by TCRdb to between 2016 and 2019). Some background on the complete study: According to an earlier analysis of around 600 of the donors, 150 million to 200 million T cells yielded approximately 120 million unique TCR beta sequences and 276 Gb of sequence data. Around 300 gigabases of sequencing data and tens of millions of unique TCR sequences were included in an early release covering over 600 HLA-typed donors. Of the approximately 400 genotyped donors, approximately 81% were placed in the genetic ancestry cluster associated with self-reported Caucasian donors. The study aimed to test whether signatures of past pathogen exposure could be identified by cataloging public T cell receptors. The study used immunosequencing to profile the T cell repertoires of 666 subjects and linked those repertoires to cytomegalovirus serostatus. Besides the first cohort of around 700 subjects, a separate validation cohort made up of roughly 120 different subjects was used. High-throughput TCR immunosequencing, statistical association of individual TCRs with disease status, and machine learning were combined to predict cytomegalovirus infection status. To study patterns of TCR occurrence, a later analysis re-analyzed previously published TCR beta repertoires from hundreds of donors and added high-resolution HLA genotyping. Rather than drawing on any new phenotypic data, the later analysis identified candidate immune exposures from TCR beta sequences and the way those sequences occurred across donors. In an earlier analysis of roughly 600 of the donors, high-throughput TCR beta sequencing was used to judge whether each TCR beta V gene segment behaved as functional or pseudogenic. Alongside the repertoire data, information on donor age, sex, ethnicity and CMV serostatus was compiled. A later genetic analysis took genome-wide SNP genotypes for about 65% of the 666 donors and used that subset as a discovery cohort. All discovery cohort repertoires had been generated using a single sequencing platform. HLA typing covered class I and class II loci at four-digit resolution. The number of donors typed differed by locus, with 629-630 for A, B, C, DRB1 and DQB1, more than 500 for DQA1, approximately 570 for DPA1, and 400 to 490 for DPB1. Roughly 5 DR-DQ haplotypes were handled as single units for association and clustering, since linkage in the cohort was strong. Across 398 genotyped donors of the cohort, an average of approximately 240,000 unique TCR beta nucleotide sequences per donor were sequenced, and roughly a sixth of those sequences were non-productive. On the study overall, not on this receptor specifically: Only TCR beta chains were sequenced in this cohort, and the absence of alpha or paired-chain data limited detectable features. In an earlier analysis of roughly 500 of the donors, most TCR beta V segments appeared in productive rearrangements about 87% or about 30% of the time, broadly matching IMGT annotations. Across donors, most TCR sequences were observed very rarely, whereas some public TCRs were present in many individuals. When HLA alleles, especially DR and DQ, strongly co-occurred, TCR associations were difficult to assign to individual alleles. A later genetic analysis associated a missense DCLRE1C variant with V-gene and J-gene trimming of TCR beta chains, and an independent cohort replicated the association. A further reported finding was that TCR beta sequences accurately predicted the HLA-A and HLA-B alleles for most subjects in the first cohort. Correlated functional status among segregating V segments might be attributable to linkage disequilibrium, but an unknown experimental factor could not be ruled out. The study gave a list of 150 to 200 TCR beta chains associated with cytomegalovirus. At a false discovery rate of 0.05, a later analysis linked 15,000 to 20,000 TCR beta sequences to specific HLA alleles. According to a later genetic analysis, donors in an Asian-associated ancestry cluster had fewer N-insertions in productive TCRs than the roughly 670-donor mean. Most CMV-associated TCR beta chains appeared to be HLA-restricted in a later analysis, and the HLA associations seemed to be driven largely by CMV exposure. Sequencing depth was assumed to be roughly uniform across donors in the presence/absence analyses, though that assumption may not hold. It was suggested by the authors that the approach could potentially be generalized to other disease states and immunological phenotypes. CMV serostatus was the only immune exposure information available for the cohort. A group of highly shared sequence variants was considered likely to be a technical artifact of the sequencing pipeline. Several of the top co-occurrence clusters appeared to be linked to parvovirus B19, influenza, CMV and Epstein-Barr virus, according to a later analysis. The classifier was reported to diagnose cytomegalovirus status with high specificity and sensitivity in both the original cohort and the validation cohort. Because HLA typing was missing for some donors at each locus, association tests included only the typed subset. Some IMGT-functional V segments, including TRBV6-2 and TRBV6-3, could not be told apart with the 87-base-pair reads, so those segments were excluded. A later analysis found that TCR association rates varied across HLA loci, with DRB1 alleles showing the most associated TCRs and HLA-C alleles the fewest. In a later analysis, HLA-associated TCR beta chains showed more clonal expansion and lower generation probabilities than non-associated chains that were equally common. In vitro tests confirmed that a few of the cytomegalovirus-associated TCR beta chains recognize cytomegalovirus antigens. The earlier analysis of 587 of the donors excluded approximately 15 rarely observed V segments, including chromosome 9 orphons, because counts were too low.

The cohort comprised fewer than 750 healthy bone marrow donors. At the time of sampling, every cohort member was nominally healthy, though immune exposures that went unrecorded were likely present. The donor tested CMV seropositive and was one of the 289 seropositive cohort members. Each donor provided a peripheral blood sample, and peripheral blood mononuclear cells were used for TCR beta sequencing. The Qiagen DNeasy Blood Extraction Kit was used to extract genomic DNA from the blood cell samples. Library method: the immunoSEQ multiplex PCR assay. For the multiplex PCR, a mixture combining 60 forward primers for TCR Vbeta segments and 13 reverse primers for TCR Jbeta segments was used. Amplification of the CDR3 region of rearranged TCR beta genes was performed with a multiplex PCR assay on genomic DNA. The amplified TCR beta libraries were sequenced on the Illumina HiSeq System as 87-base-pair reads. The original methods were these. In a later analysis, roughly 80 million unique TCR beta chains were counted across the approximately 640 repertoires, and approximately 9.9 million of these chains were shared by at least two donors. A nearest-neighbor algorithm error-corrected the raw reads and collapsed the reads into unique sequences, merging closely related sequences to remove PCR and sequencing errors. To assign V, D and J gene segments, CDR3 sequences were aligned to IMGT reference sequences. Each retained sequence needed at least a six-nucleotide match to both a V gene segment and a J gene segment. A rearrangement was called productive if the CDR3 had no stop codons and remained in frame with V and J, and every other rearrangement was called non-productive. Following IMGT convention, CDR3 was defined as the stretch from the second conserved V-encoded cysteine up to the conserved J-encoded phenylalanine. Sequences without an unambiguous match to a single V gene segment were excluded from the earlier analysis of 450 to 750 of the donors. An earlier analysis of 550 to 650 of the donors classified V segments as functional when productive rearrangements were above 56.7% and as segregating when the standard deviation between donors was above 5%. A statistical classification framework was built for diagnosing cytomegalovirus status from the catalog of TCR beta chain sequences. In a later analysis, TCR nucleotide sequences were compared against IMGT/GENE-DB human TR gene sequences so that V and J genes could be assigned. A later analysis assigned CDR3 sequences and most-parsimonious VDJ recombination scenarios with the TCRdist pipeline. In a later analysis, each TCR beta chain was defined by its CDR3 amino acid sequence together with its V-gene family, and reads lacking a unique V-gene family were excluded. To address suspected cross-contamination and a sequencing artifact, a later analysis removed some 620 highly shared, low-generation-probability nucleotide sequences. A later analysis calculated a clonal expansion index for each public chain from normalized within-repertoire ranks of inferred template counts. In a later analysis, generation probabilities were computed with a VDJ recombination model fitted to out-of-frame rearrangements, and the resulting probabilities were checked against IGoR. Hypergeometric tests were used in a later analysis to score TCR-TCR, TCR-HLA and TCR-CMV co-occurrence, with a repertoire-size bias correction applied to the TCR pairs. To estimate false discovery rates, a later analysis permuted the HLA or CMV assignments 20 times. In a later analysis, co-occurring TCRs were grouped using DBSCAN, and TCRdist sequence similarity was added for clustering within HLA-allele-positive subsets. Repertoires with fewer than 30,000 or more than 120,000 public chains were left out of co-occurrence clustering, as were five repertoires with anomalous nucleotide sharing. Drawn from immuneACCESS, this table holds only the in-frame rearrangements with V and J called that TCRdb kept. Clones are partly lost; checked studies trace under half to an unresolved V gene and leave the rest unexplained. V, J and clone size are those of that table, while D and trimming were read from the DNA. This sample has 150,000 or so clones in its table, and approximately 80% of those were observed once. Jointly, the top ten make up about 13% of the sample.

The CDR3, from cysteine to phenylalanine, totals 15 residues. Only the CDR3 portion is preserved as DNA: 45 bases, with reading frame beginning at the first base. CDR1 is given as SEHNR and CDR2 as FQNEAQ, both from the germline V gene (reference sequence). V ends up 6 bases short and J 7 bases short, with an unmatched junction base count of 15. Sequencing was performed on PBMCs. The chain is made from TRBV7-9 and TRBJ2-7, and TRBD1 matches 7 of the central bases. The clonotype comes from a man under 40 in good health and CMV-seropositive. The DNA is as follows: TGTGCCAGCAGGGACCGGGACAGAGAGTTTAATGAGCAGTACTTC. Its product reads: CASRDRDREFNEQYF.